This T cell receptor (beta chain) is drawn from a study of OX40 agonist ivuxolimab in advanced cancers. This CDR3 contains 14 residues. Germline V CDR1 and CDR2: SNHLY, FYNNEI. V lost 3 bases and J lost 4, with 10 bases in between. Data came from immunoSEQ multiplex PCR; TCRdb stores just in-frame clones and leaves some out. The table lists more than 75,000 clones, roughly 86% of them singletons. The TCR comes from an adult with an advanced solid tumor such as melanoma, head and neck, liver or kidney cancer. Material: CD4+ or CD8+ T cells sorted from blood, obtained in a trial of the OX40 agonist ivuxolimab. The V call is TRBV2, the J call TRBJ1-3, with D possibly TRBD1 on 5 matching bases. The CDR3 region is CASSEPRAGNTIYF. In DNA form, the CDR3 reads TGTGCCAGCAGTGAGCCCAGGGCGGGAAACACCATATATTTT.